The sequence of this T cell receptor (beta chain) was determined in a study of a mutant IDH1 vaccine in newly diagnosed glioma. Study-level information: Vaccine dosing followed radiotherapy by 4-6 weeks, or accompanied temozolomide cycles. Every participant had undergone radiotherapy, temozolomide, or both before, and most underwent both.

Time point here: week 35, safety follow-up. What each vaccine dose contained was 300 ug of mutant IDH1 20-mer peptide, accompanied by topical imiquimod. Worth noting for this clone: Its target is not known.

Some clones are missing from TCRdb's copy, which holds only in-frame ones; the method was immunoSEQ multiplex PCR. The data show about 56,000 clones, roughly nine tenths seen once. Germline loops: CDR1 SGHNT, CDR2 YYREEE (reference sequence). The V gene lost 4 bases and the J gene lost 8 bases, with 15 bases spanning the gap. The CDR3 extends over 14 amino acids. The material was PBMCs, obtained from a glioma patient whose treatment included an IDH1 peptide vaccine. The genes are TRBV5-4 and TRBJ1-4; tentative D call: TRBD1 (5 bases). This sequence originates from a man between 40 and 49 years old with glioma. As DNA, the CDR3 is TGTGCCAGCAGCCCTTACGGGGGACGCGAAAAACTGTTTTTT. This translates into CASSPYGGREKLFF.